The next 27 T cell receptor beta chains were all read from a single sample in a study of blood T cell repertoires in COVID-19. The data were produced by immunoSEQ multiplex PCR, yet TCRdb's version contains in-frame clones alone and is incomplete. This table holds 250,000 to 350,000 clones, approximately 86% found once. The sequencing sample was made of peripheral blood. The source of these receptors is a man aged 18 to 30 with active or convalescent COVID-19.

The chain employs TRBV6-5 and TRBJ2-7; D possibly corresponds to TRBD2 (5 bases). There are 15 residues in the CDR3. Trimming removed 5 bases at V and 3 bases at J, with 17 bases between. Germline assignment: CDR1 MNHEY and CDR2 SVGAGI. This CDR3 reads CASSLTEEVVYEQYF. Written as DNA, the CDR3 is TGTGCCAGCAGTCTAACGGAGGAGGTGGTCTACGAGCAGTACTTC.

This CDR3 reads CAISEEMTGTVKETQYF. CDR3 in DNA: TGTGCCATCAGCGAGGAAATGACCGGGACAGTGAAGGAGACCCAGTACTTC. The V gene is TRBV10-3, the J gene TRBJ2-5; 7 bases are a match to TRBD1. Germline-derived CDR1 and CDR2 are ENHRY and SYGVKD. V trimming: 6 bases; J trimming: 5 bases; junction bases outside the gene matches: 18. CDR3 length: 17 residues.

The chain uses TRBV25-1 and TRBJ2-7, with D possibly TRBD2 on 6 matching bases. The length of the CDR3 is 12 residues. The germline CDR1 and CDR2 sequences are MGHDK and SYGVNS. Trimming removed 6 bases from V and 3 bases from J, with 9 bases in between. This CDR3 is CASSAGRYEQYF. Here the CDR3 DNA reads TGTGCCAGCAGCGCGGGACGCTACGAGCAGTACTTC.

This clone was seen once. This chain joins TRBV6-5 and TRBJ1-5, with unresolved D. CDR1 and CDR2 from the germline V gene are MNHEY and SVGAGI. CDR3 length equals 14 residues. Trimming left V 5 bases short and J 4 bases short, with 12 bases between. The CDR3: CASSTNLNNQPQHF. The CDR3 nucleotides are TGTGCCAGCAGTACCAATCTAAATAATCAGCCCCAGCATTTT.

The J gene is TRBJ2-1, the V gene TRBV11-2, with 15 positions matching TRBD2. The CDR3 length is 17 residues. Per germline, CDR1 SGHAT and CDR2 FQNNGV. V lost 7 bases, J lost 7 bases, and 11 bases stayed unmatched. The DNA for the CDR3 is TGTGCCAGCACCGGACTAGCGGGAGGGACCCTAGTTAATGAGCAGTTCTTC. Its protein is CASTGLAGGTLVNEQFF.

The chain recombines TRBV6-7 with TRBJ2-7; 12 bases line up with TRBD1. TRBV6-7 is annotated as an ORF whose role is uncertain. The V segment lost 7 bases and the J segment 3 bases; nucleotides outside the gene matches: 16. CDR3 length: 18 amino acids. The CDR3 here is CASNTRDRGRPKRYEQYF. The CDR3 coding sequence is TGTGCCAGCAATACCCGGGACAGGGGGCGGCCAAAGCGCTACGAGCAGTACTTC.

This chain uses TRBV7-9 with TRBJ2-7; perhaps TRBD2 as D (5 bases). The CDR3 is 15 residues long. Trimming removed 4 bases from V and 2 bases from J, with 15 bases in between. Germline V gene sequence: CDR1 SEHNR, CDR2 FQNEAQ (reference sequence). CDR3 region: CASSSGLLHPYEQYF. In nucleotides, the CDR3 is TGTGCCAGCAGCTCCGGACTTCTCCACCCCTACGAGCAGTACTTC.

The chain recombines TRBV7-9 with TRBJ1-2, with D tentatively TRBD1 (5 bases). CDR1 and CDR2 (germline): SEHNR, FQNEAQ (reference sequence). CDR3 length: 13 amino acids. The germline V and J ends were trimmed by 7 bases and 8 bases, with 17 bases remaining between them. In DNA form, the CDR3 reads TGTGCCAGCATACGACAGCCGGCGGAGGGCTACACCTTC. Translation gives CASIRQPAEGYTF.

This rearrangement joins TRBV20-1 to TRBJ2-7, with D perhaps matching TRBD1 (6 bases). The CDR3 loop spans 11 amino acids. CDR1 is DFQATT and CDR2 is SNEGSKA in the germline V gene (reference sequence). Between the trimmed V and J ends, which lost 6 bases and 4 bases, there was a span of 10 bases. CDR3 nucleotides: TGCAGTGCCAGGGGACCGTACGAGCAGTACTTC. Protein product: CSARGPYEQYF.

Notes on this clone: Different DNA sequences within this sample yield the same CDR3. As DNA, the CDR3 is TGTGCCAGCAGCGTAGGTGGCGGAAACTATGGCTACACCTTC. Protein sequence: CASSVGGGNYGYTF. The V call is TRBV9, the J call TRBJ1-2; D is undetermined. Per germline, CDR1 SGDLS and CDR2 YYNGEE. The CDR3 sequence is 14 residues long. Trimming took 0 bases from V and 2 from J, leaving 8 bases between them.

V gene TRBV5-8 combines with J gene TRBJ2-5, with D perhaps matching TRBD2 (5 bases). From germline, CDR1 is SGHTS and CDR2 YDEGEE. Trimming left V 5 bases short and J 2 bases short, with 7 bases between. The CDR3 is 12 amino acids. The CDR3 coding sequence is TGTGCCAGCAGAGCGGTTCAAGAGACCCAGTACTTC. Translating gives CASRAVQETQYF. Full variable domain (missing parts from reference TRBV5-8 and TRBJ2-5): EAGVTQSPTHLIKTRGQQATLRCSPISGHTSVYWYQQALGLGLQFLLWYDEGEERNRGNFPPRFSGRQFPNYSSELNVNALELEDSALYLCASRAVQETQYFGPGTRLLVL.

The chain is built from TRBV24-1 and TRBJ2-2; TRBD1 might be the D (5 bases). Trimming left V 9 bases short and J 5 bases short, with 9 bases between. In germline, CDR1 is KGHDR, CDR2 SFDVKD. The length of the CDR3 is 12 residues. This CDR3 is CATDSTTGELFF. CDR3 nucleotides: TGTGCCACCGACAGTACTACCGGGGAGCTGTTTTTT.

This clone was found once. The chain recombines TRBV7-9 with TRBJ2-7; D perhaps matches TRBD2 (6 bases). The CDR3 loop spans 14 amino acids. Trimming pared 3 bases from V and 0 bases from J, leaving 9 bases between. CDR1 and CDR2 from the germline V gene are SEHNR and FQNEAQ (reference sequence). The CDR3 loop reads CASSFGGNSYEQYF. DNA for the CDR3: TGTGCCAGCAGCTTCGGGGGTAACTCCTACGAGCAGTACTTC.

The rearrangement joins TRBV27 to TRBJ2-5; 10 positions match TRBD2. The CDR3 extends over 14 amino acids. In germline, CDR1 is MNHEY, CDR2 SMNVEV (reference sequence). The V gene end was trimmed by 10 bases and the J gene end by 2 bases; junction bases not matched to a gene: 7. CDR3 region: CATRTSGGQETQYF. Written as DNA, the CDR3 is TGTGCCACGCGGACTAGCGGTGGGCAAGAGACCCAGTACTTC.

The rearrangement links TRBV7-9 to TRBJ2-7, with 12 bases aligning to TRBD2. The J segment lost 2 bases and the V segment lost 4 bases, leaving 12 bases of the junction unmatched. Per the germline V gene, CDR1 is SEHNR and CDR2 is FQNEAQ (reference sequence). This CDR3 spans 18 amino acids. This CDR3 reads CASSSRGWRTSGTYEQYF. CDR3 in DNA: TGTGCCAGCAGCTCCAGAGGTTGGAGGACTAGCGGGACCTACGAGCAGTACTTC. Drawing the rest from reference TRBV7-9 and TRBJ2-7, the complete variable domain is DTGVSQNPRHKITKRGQNVTFRCDPISEHNRLYWYRQTLGQGPEFLTYFQNEAQLEKSRLLSDRFSAERPKGSFSTLEIQRTEQGDSAMYLCASSSRGWRTSGTYEQYFGPGTRLTVT.

The CDR3 DNA is TGTGCCAGCAGTTCGGAACTAGCGGCGAACACCGGGGAGCTGTTTTTT. Translation gives CASSSELAANTGELFF. The chain joins TRBV27 to TRBJ2-2; 8 bases align to TRBD2. The V gene end was trimmed by 4 bases and the J gene end by 0 bases; junction bases not matched to a gene: 4. This CDR3 region has 16 residues. CDR1 is MNHEY and CDR2 is SMNVEV in the germline V gene (reference sequence).

CDR3 protein: CASSARPGYTEAFF. CDR3 DNA: TGTGCCAGCAGCGCGAGGCCGGGTTACACTGAAGCTTTCTTT. J is TRBJ1-1 and V is TRBV9; no firm D call. Deletions cut 3 bases from V and 3 bases from J, with 12 bases between. Germline CDR1 is SGDLS and CDR2 is YYNGEE. The CDR3 has 14 amino acids.

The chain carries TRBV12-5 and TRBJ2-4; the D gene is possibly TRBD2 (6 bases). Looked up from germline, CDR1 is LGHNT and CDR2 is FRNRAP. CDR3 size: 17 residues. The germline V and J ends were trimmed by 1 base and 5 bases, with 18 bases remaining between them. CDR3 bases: TGTGCTAGTGGTTTGGCCCCATCGGGCAGGGAGGAAAACATTCAGTACTTC. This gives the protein CASGLAPSGREENIQYF.

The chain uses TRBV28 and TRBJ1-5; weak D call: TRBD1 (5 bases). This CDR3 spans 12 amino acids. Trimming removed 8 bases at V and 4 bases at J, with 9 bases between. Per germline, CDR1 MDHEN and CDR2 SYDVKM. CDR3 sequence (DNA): TGTGCCAGCGGGACTACGAATCAGCCCCAGCATTTT. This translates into CASGTTNQPQHF.

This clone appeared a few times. CDR3 loop: CASSTAGDTQYF. The CDR3 DNA sequence: TGTGCCAGCAGCACCGCGGGTGATACGCAGTATTTT. The chain employs TRBV11-3 and TRBJ2-3, with D maybe TRBD2 (5 bases). The CDR3 loop spans 12 amino acids. Germline V gene sequence: CDR1 SGHNT, CDR2 YENEEA. V lost 5 bases and J 6 bases, leaving 9 bases between the germline ends.

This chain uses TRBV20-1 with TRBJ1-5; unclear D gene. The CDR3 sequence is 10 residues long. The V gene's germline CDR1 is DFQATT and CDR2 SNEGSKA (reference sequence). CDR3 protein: CTIASGPQHF. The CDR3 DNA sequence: TGCACCATAGCCTCGGGGCCCCAGCATTTT.

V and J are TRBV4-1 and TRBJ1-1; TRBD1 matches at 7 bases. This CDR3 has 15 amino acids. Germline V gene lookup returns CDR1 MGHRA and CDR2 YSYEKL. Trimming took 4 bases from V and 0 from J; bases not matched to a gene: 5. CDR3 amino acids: CASSRAQGVNTEAFF. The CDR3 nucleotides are TGCGCCAGCAGCCGAGCGCAGGGGGTGAACACTGAAGCTTTCTTT.

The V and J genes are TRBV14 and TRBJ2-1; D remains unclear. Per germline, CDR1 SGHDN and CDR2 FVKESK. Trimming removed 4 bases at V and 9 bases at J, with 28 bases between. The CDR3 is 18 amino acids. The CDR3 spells CASSRYSPGLSSSGEQFF. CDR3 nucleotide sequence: TGTGCCAGCAGCCGGTATAGTCCGGGTCTCTCCTCTTCGGGTGAGCAGTTCTTC.

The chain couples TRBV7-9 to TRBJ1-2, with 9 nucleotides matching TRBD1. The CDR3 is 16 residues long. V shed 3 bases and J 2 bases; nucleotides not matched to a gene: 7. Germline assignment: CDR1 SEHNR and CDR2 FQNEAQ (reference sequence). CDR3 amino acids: CASSLTADRGNYGYTF. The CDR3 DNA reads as TGTGCCAGCAGCTTGACGGCGGACAGGGGAAACTATGGCTACACCTTC.

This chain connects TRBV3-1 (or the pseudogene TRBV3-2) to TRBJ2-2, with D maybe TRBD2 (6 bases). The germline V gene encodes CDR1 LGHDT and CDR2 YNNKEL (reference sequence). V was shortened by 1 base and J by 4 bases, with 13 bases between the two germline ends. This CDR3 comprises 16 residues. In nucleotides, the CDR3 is TGTGCCAGCAGCCAAGGGTGGGGCGGGACCACCGGGGAGCTGTTTTTT. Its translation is CASSQGWGGTTGELFF.

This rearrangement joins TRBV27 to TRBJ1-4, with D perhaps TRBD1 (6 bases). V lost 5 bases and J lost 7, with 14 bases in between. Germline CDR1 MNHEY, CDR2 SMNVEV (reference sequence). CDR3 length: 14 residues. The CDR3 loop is CASSPRGRGEKLFF. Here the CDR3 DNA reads TGTGCCAGCAGTCCTAGGGGGAGAGGTGAAAAACTGTTTTTT.

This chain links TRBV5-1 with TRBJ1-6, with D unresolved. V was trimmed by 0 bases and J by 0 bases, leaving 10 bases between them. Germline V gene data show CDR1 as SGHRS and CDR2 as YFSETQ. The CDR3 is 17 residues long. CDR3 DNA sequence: TGCGCCAGCAGCTTGGTAGAGATTAGCTCCTATAATTCACCCCTCCACTTT. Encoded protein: CASSLVEISSYNSPLHF.